This is a list of T cell receptor beta chains from one sample in a study of Graves' ophthalmopathy and Graves' hyperthyroidism. In TCRdb, the multiplex PCR reads were re-called with MiXCR into one record per CDR3 protein. The table lists 400,000 or so distinct CDR3 sequences, about a sixth of them singletons. Sequencing input: peripheral blood. All receptors come from an adult woman with stable Graves' hyperthyroidism. Each CDR3 is given with its conserved first and last residue. Fields, in order: J gene, V gene, clone size, CDR3 length, D gene, CDR3 protein, CDR3 DNA. The D gene is left open where the match is weak. Rows give clone size only sometimes, using once, few, many, or a class for an expanded clone.

>TRBJ2-7|TRBV20-1|many|17|NA
CSALASWARQSSYEQYF
TGCAGTGCTCTGGCATCATGGGCGCGTCAATCATCCTACGAGCAGTACTTC
>TRBJ1-3|TRBV6-1|NA|14|NA
CASSRDFSGNTIYF
TGTGCCAGCAGTCGGGATTTCTCTGGAAACACCATATATTTT
>TRBJ2-7|TRBV7-8|many|14|NA
CASSLVERHYEQYF
TGTGCCAGCAGCTTAGTTGAGCGGCACTACGAGCAGTACTTC
>TRBJ1-1|TRBV28|many|13|TRBD1
CASRKTGGDEAFF
TGTGCCAGCAGGAAAACAGGGGGGGATGAAGCTTTCTTT
>TRBJ2-7|TRBV5-1|many|14|TRBD2
CASSSGLENYEQYF
TGCGCCAGCAGCTCGGGACTAGAAAACTACGAGCAGTACTTC
>TRBJ2-5|TRBV4-2|few|19|NA
CASSQVHPVWGLGEETQYF
TGTGCCAGCAGCCAAGTTCACCCAGTCTGGGGACTGGGGGAAGAGACCCAGTACTTC
>TRBJ2-2|TRBV7-3|many|14|NA
CASSLMGNTGELFF
TGTGCCAGCAGCTTAATGGGGAACACCGGGGAGCTGTTTTTT
>TRBJ1-3|TRBV11-2|many|17|NA
CASSPMIFGTPGNTIYF
TGTGCCAGCAGCCCCATGATTTTCGGGACACCAGGAAACACCATATATTTT
>TRBJ1-6|TRBV28|NA|17|NA
CASTSRTASSYNSHLHF
TGTGCCAGCACCTCTAGGACGGCAAGCTCCTATAATTCACACCTCCACTTT
>TRBJ1-1|TRBV20-1|few|19|TRBD1
CSANSFPGQGESVGFEAFF
TGCAGTGCTAATTCTTTCCCGGGACAGGGGGAGTCCGTCGGCTTTGAAGCTTTCTTT
>TRBJ2-5|TRBV2|many|16|TRBD2
CASSRPIAGDRETQYF
TGTGCCAGCAGCAGACCAATAGCGGGAGACAGGGAGACCCAGTACTTC
>TRBJ2-7|TRBV12-3/TRBV12-4|many|13|NA
CASSSSGSYEQYF
TGTGCCAGCAGTTCTTCAGGGTCCTACGAGCAGTACTTC
>TRBJ1-1|TRBV12-3/TRBV12-4|NA|13|NA
CASSSKGFAEAFF
TGTGCCAGCAGTTCAAAGGGTTTCGCTGAAGCTTTCTTT
>TRBJ1-2|TRBV20-1|many|15|NA
CSARAPGPGHYGYTF
TGCAGTGCTAGAGCTCCAGGCCCAGGGCACTATGGCTACACCTTC
>TRBJ2-5|TRBV6-5|many|16|TRBD2
CASSYSPAGHQETQYF
TGTGCCAGCAGTTACTCACCAGCGGGACACCAAGAGACCCAGTACTTC
>TRBJ2-2|TRBV29-1|many|14|NA
CSVPRAANTGELFF
TGCAGCGTCCCCCGGGCCGCGAACACCGGGGAGCTGTTTTTT
>TRBJ2-5|TRBV20-1|many|14|NA
CSAPLRAGQETQYF
TGCAGTGCCCCGTTGCGGGCGGGACAAGAGACCCAGTACTTC
>TRBJ2-7|TRBV12-3/TRBV12-4|many|11|NA
CASSQFYEQYF
TGTGCCAGCAGTCAGTTCTACGAGCAGTACTTC
>TRBJ1-6|TRBV30|many|15|NA
CAWRAAVGYNSPLHF
TGTGCCTGGCGGGCCGCCGTGGGCTATAATTCACCCCTCCACTTT
>TRBJ2-7|TRBV30|few|16|TRBD2
CAWSVPRTSGRFEQYF
TGTGCCTGGAGTGTACCGCGGACTAGCGGGAGATTCGAGCAGTACTTC
>TRBJ2-5|TRBV7-7|many|15|NA
CASSESTVPQETQYF
TGTGCTAGCAGCGAGAGCACAGTCCCTCAAGAGACCCAGTACTTC
>TRBJ2-6|TRBV6-2/TRBV6-3|many|16|NA
CASSSGHLPGANVLTF
TGTGCCAGCAGTTCGGGACACCTCCCTGGGGCCAACGTCCTGACTTTC